This TCR beta chain comes out of a study of blood T cell repertoires in COVID-19 (TCRdb year 2020). About the study as a whole: Collaborator samples came from the United States, Italy and Spain and covered acute and convalescent phases of COVID-19. The material from the prospective study consisted of cDNA or gDNA derived from T cells, B-cell-depleted T cells, or PBMCs. Where available, HLA class I and class II types were obtained from metadata supplied by the sample provider rather than from assay-based typing. The repertoires were made available in a free public database intended to serve as a resource for research on the immune response to SARS-CoV-2. Nearly every sample came with metadata listing a de-identified subject ID, COVID-19 status, age in years and sex. Deeply sampled blood TCRbeta repertoires from subjects exposed to, actively infected with, or recovered from COVID-19 were included in the dataset. The samples were drawn from two sources: the first 160 participants of the ongoing ImmuneRACE study, and 1,000 to 1,500 subjects contributed by 6 global collaborators.

TCRbeta CDR3 regions were amplified from genomic DNA using the immunoSEQ Assay, a bias-controlled multiplex PCR. The source study handled its data this way. The number of nucleated cells in each sample was estimated from the amplification of reference gene primers within the assay. Sequence reads were collapsed and filtered to measure the absolute abundance of every unique TCRbeta CDR3 rearrangement. For each sample, productive Simpson clonality was calculated as the square root of Simpson's diversity index across productive rearrangements. TCRdb obtained this table from immuneACCESS and retained in-frame rearrangements with V and J assigned. These tables miss some clones; where compared with another copy, unresolved V genes account for less than half of the shortfall, and the remainder is unexplained. V, J and clone size were drawn from that table, and D and trimming were deduced from the DNA. The sample data list 25,000 to 35,000 clones, and about 89% of these were observed just once. The top ten clones comprise approximately 9.6% of the sample.

Collaborating institutions collected whole blood in K2EDTA tubes following their own protocols. For TCRbeta analysis, collaborator samples were shipped as frozen whole blood, as isolated PBMCs, or as DNA extracted from either sample type. Points on this clone: No antigen is known for it. The input lacks base qualities; no much larger clone sits a single base away.

V is pruned by 1 base and J by 0 bases, leaving 3 bases of the junction without a gene match. The CDR3 starts with the cysteine, ends with the phenylalanine, and has 15 residues. Solely the CDR3 DNA is kept, with 45 bases framed from the first base. The germline V gene (reference sequence) gives CDR1 as SEHNR and CDR2 as FQNEAQ. What the research found in general, with its limitations: The amount of clinical and demographic metadata varied by source and participant and was provided uncurated.

The sequence links TRBV7-9 to TRBJ2-7, with 7 bases in between that match TRBD1. The material sequenced was peripheral blood. This TCR derives from a human donor with active COVID-19. The donor label of this sample is uncertain. The CDR3 amino acid sequence is: CASSLDRGSSYEQYF. The nucleotide sequence reads TGTGCCAGCAGCTTAGACAGGGGAAGCTCCTACGAGCAGTACTTC. Full variable domain (CDR3 extended with the reference TRBV7-9 and TRBJ2-7 proteins): DTGVSQNPRHKITKRGQNVTFRCDPISEHNRLYWYRQTLGQGPEFLTYFQNEAQLEKSRLLSDRFSAERPKGSFSTLEIQRTEQGDSAMYLCASSLDRGSSYEQYFGPGTRLTVT.